Below are 18 T cell receptor beta chains sequenced from a single sample in a study of PD-1 blockade in classical Hodgkin lymphoma. Sequencing was performed with immunoSEQ multiplex PCR; in TCRdb, only in-frame clones are kept and a portion is missing. The table shows approximately 80,000 clones, with around nine tenths occurring only once. No patient escaped relapse after autologous stem cell transplantation, and brentuximab vedotin exposure varied. The sequencing here drew on peripheral blood mononuclear cells (PBMCs), taken at baseline. These receptors originate from a human donor with classical Hodgkin lymphoma.

The V and J genes are TRBV13 and TRBJ2-7; 7 nucleotides align to TRBD2. The junction had 7 bases not matched to a gene; V was cut back by 2 bases and J by 6 bases. Germline V gene lookup returns CDR1 PRHDT and CDR2 FYEKMQ (reference sequence). The CDR3 consists of 14 residues. Here the CDR3 DNA reads TGTGCCAGCAGCTTAAGACTAGCAGCTACCGAGCAGTACTTC. This codes for CASSLRLAATEQYF.

This rearrangement joins TRBV15 to TRBJ2-5; TRBD2 aligns across 7 bases. V lost 5 bases to trimming and J lost 7 bases; unmatched junction nucleotides: 10. Germline V gene sequence: CDR1 LNHNV, CDR2 YYDKDF (reference sequence). This CDR3 has 14 amino acids. The CDR3, as DNA: TGTGCCACCAGCCCGGAGGGTCGGGGGGTGACCCAGTACTTC. This gives the protein CATSPEGRGVTQYF. Looking up the rest from reference TRBV15 and TRBJ2-5 gives the full variable domain: DAMVIQNPRYQVTQFGKPVTLSCSQTLNHNVMYWYQQKSSQAPKLLFHYYDKDFNNEADTPDNFQSRRPNTSFCFLDIRSPGLGDTAMYLCATSPEGRGVTQYFGPGTRLLVL.

The chain links TRBV18 to TRBJ2-2, with a tentative D call TRBD1 (6 bases). The CDR3 loop spans 14 amino acids. Trimming removed 3 bases at V and 3 bases at J, with 8 bases between. CDR1 KGHSH and CDR2 LQKENI come from the germline V gene. The CDR3 region is CASSPDSYTGELFF. In DNA, the CDR3 is TGTGCCAGCTCACCGGACAGCTACACCGGGGAGCTGTTTTTT.

This chain joins TRBV5-4 and TRBJ2-4; D is ambiguous. The germline CDR1 and CDR2 sequences are SGHNT and YYREEE (reference sequence). The germline V and J ends were trimmed by 0 bases and 0 bases, with 7 bases remaining between them. This CDR3 region has 15 residues. As DNA, the CDR3 is TGTGCCAGCAGCTTGGGTCCGAGAGCCAAAAACATTCAGTACTTC. Amino acids: CASSLGPRAKNIQYF. Based on the CDR3 plus reference TRBV5-4 and TRBJ2-4, the full variable domain is ETGVTQSPTHLIKTRGQQVTLRCSSQSGHNTVSWYQQALGQGPQFIFQYYREEENGRGNFPPRFSGLQFPNYSSELNVNALELDDSALYLCASSLGPRAKNIQYFGAGTRLSVL.

This chain links TRBV19 with TRBJ2-2, with 7 bases that match TRBD1. The CDR3 has 16 amino acids. Germline V gene lookup returns CDR1 LNHDA and CDR2 SQIVND (reference sequence). Trimming at V came to 6 bases and at J to 4 bases, leaving 11 bases not matched to a gene. The CDR3 sequence: CASRRGQVGVTGELFF. The DNA of the CDR3 is TGTGCCAGTAGGCGAGGACAGGTTGGGGTCACCGGGGAGCTGTTTTTT. The variable domain in full, completed from reference TRBV19 and TRBJ2-2, reads DGGITQSPKYLFRKEGQNVTLSCEQNLNHDAMYWYRQDPGQGLRLIYYSQIVNDFQKGDIAEGYSVSREKKESFPLTVTSAQKNPTAFYLCASRRGQVGVTGELFFGEGSRLTVL.

The V gene is TRBV19, the J gene TRBJ2-2, with D unclear. The CDR3 runs 12 residues. Germline V CDR1 and CDR2: LNHDA, SQIVND (reference sequence). The germline V and J ends were trimmed by 6 bases and 6 bases, with 8 bases remaining between them. DNA of the CDR3: TGTGCCAGTAGGTTGGGCGCCGGGGAGCTGTTTTTT. It codes for CASRLGAGELFF.

The rearrangement joins TRBV10-2 to TRBJ2-5; no clear D gene. The germline V and J ends were trimmed by 1 base and 3 bases, with 9 bases remaining between them. CDR1 is WSHSY and CDR2 is SAAADI in the germline V gene. This CDR3 is 14 amino acids long. The CDR3 reads CASSEWVSEETQYF. The CDR3 DNA follows: TGCGCCAGCAGTGAGTGGGTCAGTGAAGAGACCCAGTACTTC.

The rearrangement links TRBV19 to TRBJ2-7, with TRBD2 matching 9 bases. Germline-derived CDR1 and CDR2 are LNHDA and SQIVND (reference sequence). V lost 4 bases and J lost 0; bases outside the gene matches: 10. This CDR3 has 17 amino acids. CDR3 amino acids: CASSRPGTSGFSYEQYF. CDR3 DNA sequence: TGTGCCAGTAGTAGACCAGGTACTAGCGGGTTCTCCTACGAGCAGTACTTC.

This clone was picked up a small number of times. Other DNA variants within this sample encode the same CDR3. The chain is built from TRBV5-6 and TRBJ1-2; D is unclear. Germline-derived CDR1 and CDR2 are SGHDT and YYEEEE. The CDR3 has 13 residues. Trimming removed 0 bases at V and 2 bases at J, with 5 bases between. DNA for the CDR3: TGTGCCAGCAGCTTGGACACCAACTATGGCTACACCTTC. It specifies CASSLDTNYGYTF.

The V gene is TRBV5-1, the J gene TRBJ2-1, with 7 bases aligning to TRBD2. This CDR3 region has 15 residues. V shed 0 bases and J 8 bases; nucleotides not matched to a gene: 8. CDR1 and CDR2 (germline): SGHRS, YFSETQ. The CDR3 region has the DNA TGCGCCAGCAGCTTGGGAACGGGAGGTGGGTATGAGCAGTTCTTC. This translates into CASSLGTGGGYEQFF. The variable domain in full, completed from reference TRBV5-1 and TRBJ2-1, reads KAGVTQTPRYLIKTRGQQVTLSCSPISGHRSVSWYQQTPGQGLQFLFEYFSETQRNKGNFPGRFSGRQFSNSRSEMNVSTLELGDSALYLCASSLGTGGGYEQFFGPGTRLTVL.

The genes are TRBV6-1 and TRBJ1-1; D not resolved. Germline V gives CDR1 MNHNS, CDR2 SASEGT. V gave up 7 bases and J gave up 4 bases, with 13 bases separating them. CDR3 size: 13 residues. CDR3 sequence (DNA): TGTGCCAGCAAGGAGACACCGAGCACTGAAGCTTTCTTT. Protein: CASKETPSTEAFF.

The V and J genes are TRBV7-9 and TRBJ2-7; TRBD2 matches at 7 bases. V was clipped by 3 bases and J by 6 bases; unmatched bases: 11. Germline CDR1 and CDR2: SEHNR and FQNEAQ (reference sequence). The CDR3 covers 15 residues. In nucleotides, the CDR3 is TGTGCCAGCAGCTTTTCGGGGGGAGGGCCTGGCGAGCAGTACTTC. Amino acids: CASSFSGGGPGEQYF.

CDR3 DNA: TGTGCCAGCAGCGTAAATGGAGGGGGACTAGCTAACTATGGCTACACCTTC. Its translation is CASSVNGGGLANYGYTF. The chain joins TRBV9 to TRBJ1-2; TRBD1 is a possible D gene (6 bases). This CDR3 region has 17 residues. Per the germline V gene, CDR1 is SGDLS and CDR2 is YYNGEE. Trimming stripped 1 base from V and 0 bases from J, with 16 bases between.

The chain joins TRBV5-1 to TRBJ1-3; 7 bases match TRBD1. The CDR3 totals 16 residues. Germline-derived CDR1 and CDR2 are SGHRS and YFSETQ. The ends lost 0 bases at V and 0 bases at J; junction bases unmatched: 3. The CDR3 here is CASSLGTGASGNTIYF. Here the CDR3 DNA reads TGCGCCAGCAGCTTGGGGACAGGCGCCTCTGGAAACACCATATATTTT.

The CDR3: CASSWDRAYEQYF. CDR3 sequence (DNA): TGTGCCAGCAGCTGGGACAGAGCTTACGAGCAGTACTTC. The chain has TRBV13 and TRBJ2-7; TRBD1 matches at 7 bases. V dropped 4 bases and J dropped 4; count of bases not matched to a gene: 4. Germline loops: CDR1 PRHDT, CDR2 FYEKMQ (reference sequence). CDR3 length: 13 amino acids.

This rearrangement joins TRBV27 to TRBJ2-5, with 11 positions matching TRBD2. Germline V lookup: CDR1 MNHEY, CDR2 SMNVEV (reference sequence). CDR3 length: 14 residues. V lost 6 bases, J lost 7 bases, and 7 bases stayed unmatched. The chain's CDR3 is CASRLLAGDGTQYF. CDR3 DNA: TGTGCCAGCAGGTTACTAGCGGGAGACGGGACCCAGTACTTC.

In this sample, this clone turned up a few times. The chain joins TRBV2 to TRBJ1-4; D might be TRBD1 (5 bases). Deletions cut 6 bases from V and 8 bases from J, with 10 bases between. Germline CDR1 reads SNHLY; CDR2 reads FYNNEI. There are 12 residues in the CDR3. CDR3 region: CASRGQREKLFF. The DNA for the CDR3 is TGTGCCAGCAGGGGGCAAAGGGAAAAACTGTTTTTT.

The rearrangement joins TRBV5-1 to TRBJ2-7, with 11 nucleotides matching TRBD2. The V segment lost 0 bases and the J segment 6 bases; nucleotides outside the gene matches: 8. Germline CDR1 reads SGHRS; CDR2 reads YFSETQ. This CDR3 has 16 amino acids. CDR3 coding DNA: TGCGCCAGCAGCTTGGTGGCTAGCGGGAGGAGCGTCGAGCAGTACTTC. It yields the protein CASSLVASGRSVEQYF.